Listed below are T cell receptor beta chains from one sample, sequenced in a study of cytomegalovirus exposure and HLA in healthy donors. This table comes from immunoSEQ multiplex PCR, and its TCRdb copy is limited to in-frame clones, with some not included. Of around 120,000 clones in the sample, about nine tenths were seen once. Sequenced: PBMCs. These receptors were taken from a man aged 18 to 35 in good health and CMV-seropositive. Both conserved end residues are part of each CDR3. Size tells how often a clone was seen (once, few, many) or the class of an expanded clone, and some rows leave it out.

cdr3_aa	clone_size	v_call	j_call
CASSPGGRRTSAFF	NA	TRBV2	TRBJ1-1
CASSGGGLGYTF	NA	TRBV27	TRBJ1-2
CASSFLRETEAFF	once	TRBV27	TRBJ1-1
CASSLLRGYSPLHF	NA	TRBV5-5	TRBJ1-6
CASSDVDGAFF	NA	TRBV6-1	TRBJ1-1
CASSRLATTGTTEAFF	NA	TRBV27	TRBJ1-1
CASNGQARDAFF	NA	TRBV6-1	TRBJ1-1
CSARPTDTQYF	NA	TRBV20-1	TRBJ2-3
CASSGTGWGEPQHF	NA	TRBV19	TRBJ1-5
CASSFLTGTGRVTEAFF	NA	TRBV7-8	TRBJ1-1
CASQPQDTYNYGYTF	NA	TRBV25-1	TRBJ1-2
CASSEGTGSFGQPQHF	NA	TRBV5-1	TRBJ1-5
CASSGGGPTDTQYF	once	TRBV6-4	TRBJ2-3
CASSQQGYGYTF	NA	TRBV7-9	TRBJ1-2
CASSQVAGGSDTQYF	once	TRBV4-2	TRBJ2-3
CASSPMTGHPKRELFF	NA	TRBV18	TRBJ2-2
CASSPGQIYEQYF	NA	TRBV5-1	TRBJ2-7
CASSQGAPGAPLHF	NA	TRBV27	TRBJ1-6
CASSTWRDRGGSGNTIYF	NA	TRBV11-2	TRBJ1-3
CASSIPGTGTNEQYF	NA	TRBV19	TRBJ2-7
CASSLSRGVRTEAFF	few	TRBV28	TRBJ1-1
CASSPNTRDTLDF	NA	TRBV2	TRBJ2-5
CASSRQGGSQETQYF	NA	TRBV5-6	TRBJ2-5
CATSVSGANVLTF	NA	TRBV19	TRBJ2-6
CASRTSGTGAEAFF	NA	TRBV5-1	TRBJ1-1
CASSYGQSTDTQYF	few	TRBV6-6	TRBJ2-3
CASSATGTGMDEQYF	NA	TRBV2	TRBJ2-7
CASSLGPDRMNTEAFF	NA	TRBV5-1	TRBJ1-1
CASSGGLADTQYF	NA	TRBV7-7	TRBJ2-3
CASSLGLSEQYF	NA	TRBV25-1	TRBJ2-7
CASSLAAGGEYNEQFF	NA	TRBV5-4	TRBJ2-1
CASSLAYPGRSTDTQYF	NA	TRBV7-2	TRBJ2-3
CAWSVEGLSPLHF	NA	TRBV30	TRBJ1-6
CASRQEFRNTIYF	NA	TRBV19	TRBJ1-3
CASSLRVPLGSPLHF	NA	TRBV27	TRBJ1-6
CASSVGGQGDYGYTF	NA	TRBV9	TRBJ1-2
CASSSMTGSYNEQFF	NA	TRBV5-1	TRBJ2-1
CASSLGQGGEKLFF	once	TRBV7-9	TRBJ1-4
CASTGAGGRSEQFF	NA	TRBV27	TRBJ2-1
CASSLWTGPDTQYF	NA	TRBV28	TRBJ2-3
CASSSWDRGRNGYTF	NA	TRBV7-9	TRBJ1-2
CAIRGTSGTYEQYF	NA	TRBV10-3	TRBJ2-7
CASSSRPGELYEQYF	NA	TRBV7-8	TRBJ2-7
CASRPGGAEAFF	NA	TRBV2	TRBJ1-1
CASSPGQEINQPQHF	NA	TRBV18	TRBJ1-5
CASSSGASSYNSPLHF	NA	TRBV2	TRBJ1-6
CASREIRTGSGNTIYF	NA	TRBV2	TRBJ1-3
CASSPGGPRSTDTQYF	NA	TRBV4-1	TRBJ2-3
CASSGQQNQPQHF	NA	TRBV6-5	TRBJ1-5
CASSGETEKLFF	NA	TRBV2	TRBJ1-4
CSVAKRTALDGYTF	once	TRBV29-1	TRBJ1-2
CASNVQGQYQETQYF	NA	TRBV5-1	TRBJ2-5
CASGSEGGGVYEQYF	NA	TRBV6-5	TRBJ2-7
CASSPLSGDLMFLREQYF	NA	TRBV27	TRBJ2-7
CASSLSLGLAGGNEQFF	NA	TRBV27	TRBJ2-1